The 27 T cell receptor beta chains below were found in one sample sequenced in a study of human T cells and chemical hapten exposure. The library gave individual cDNA molecules unique molecular identifiers. MiXCR was run by TCRdb on the reads, yielding one entry per CDR3 protein. The table records 3,000 to 4,000 distinct CDR3 sequences, about 50% of them present only once. Treatment indicated: therapeutic diphenylcyclopropenone sensitization with weekly scalp DPC. Material: whole blood, obtained before DPC sensitization or 2, 6, or about 24 weeks after (not recorded which). These receptors were taken from an adult with alopecia areata. Some clones in this sample may be carry-over from other donors' samples. This table probably holds off-target reads from a library built for another chain.

The chain uses TRBV29-1 and TRBJ2-3; D may correspond to TRBD1 or TRBD2 (6 bases each). Per germline, CDR1 SQVTM and CDR2 ANQGSEA. The V and J ends lost 1 base and 2 bases respectively, with 13 bases between them. CDR3 size: 15 residues. CDR3 protein: CSVEVRGGITDTQYF. CDR3 coding DNA: TGCAGCGTTGAAGTCAGGGGAGGAATCACAGATACGCAGTATTTT.

The chain couples TRBV2 to TRBJ2-5, with 8 bases that match TRBD1. The CDR3 totals 14 residues. V shed 8 bases, J shed 2 bases, and the junction held 7 bases outside the gene matches. The germline gives CDR1 SNHLY, CDR2 FYNNEI. The CDR3 spells CASGRTGRQETQYF. In DNA form, the CDR3 reads TGTGCCAGCGGCAGGACAGGGAGGCAAGAGACCCAGTACTTC.

V and J are TRBV4-2 and TRBJ2-3, with 10 bases aligning to TRBD2. Trimming at V came to 1 base and at J to 2 bases, leaving 6 bases not matched to a gene. The CDR3 has 17 amino acids. Germline V CDR1 and CDR2: LGHNA, YNFKEQ. The CDR3 DNA is TGTGCCAGCAGCCAAGTGGCTAGCGGGGGAGTCACAGATACGCAGTATTTT. Amino acid sequence: CASSQVASGGVTDTQYF.

The table lists this clonotype with a few counts. The chain couples TRBV11-2 to TRBJ2-7, with TRBD1 matching over 7 bases. The CDR3 has 14 amino acids. The germline V gene encodes CDR1 SGHAT and CDR2 FQNNGV. V was pared by 4 bases and J by 2 bases, with 5 bases of the junction left unmatched. CDR3 protein: CASSSRQGTYEQYF. The CDR3 DNA reads TGTGCCAGCAGCTCCCGACAGGGTACCTACGAGCAGTACTTC.

The chain links TRBV3-1 to TRBJ2-1; tentative D call: TRBD1 (5 bases). Trimming stripped 3 bases from V and 6 bases from J, with 15 bases between. CDR3 length: 15 amino acids. Looked up from germline, CDR1 is LGHDT and CDR2 is YNNKEL (reference sequence). This CDR3 reads CASSHRTRGSNEQFF. The CDR3 coding sequence is TGTGCCAGCAGCCACCGCACAAGGGGAAGCAATGAGCAGTTCTTC.

This clonotype was counted between two and nine times. The rearrangement links TRBV6-1 to TRBJ2-4; 10 positions match TRBD1. V gave up 3 bases and J gave up 7 bases; unmatched junction bases: 12. CDR1 is MNHNS, CDR2 SASEGT, per germline. The CDR3 is 17 residues long. The CDR3 protein is CASSEDRGAPRMNIQYF. The DNA for the CDR3 is TGTGCCAGCAGTGAGGACAGGGGGGCACCGCGTATGAACATTCAGTACTTC.

The rearrangement uses TRBV20-1 and TRBJ2-6; D remains unclear. The V end was cut by 6 bases, the J end by 4 bases, with 13 bases between. The CDR3 length is 14 residues. CDR1 DFQATT and CDR2 SNEGSKA come from the germline V gene (reference sequence). CDR3 in amino acids: CSALPFSGANVLTF. The CDR3 nucleotides are TGCAGTGCCCTACCCTTCTCGGGGGCCAACGTCCTGACTTTC.

The chain carries TRBV20-1 and TRBJ2-3; D gene unclear. Germline lookup yields CDR1 DFQATT and CDR2 SNEGSKA (reference sequence). This CDR3 is 13 amino acids long. V lost 6 bases and J lost 1, with 11 bases in between. DNA of the CDR3: TGCAGTGCCAGACCGACTGGCACAGATACGCAGTATTTT. Amino acid sequence: CSARPTGTDTQYF.

This clonotype has more than one count but fewer than ten. The chain employs TRBV5-1 and TRBJ1-1; the D gene is possibly TRBD1 (5 bases). The CDR3 spans 14 residues. The germline V gene has CDR1 SGHRS and CDR2 YFSETQ. V was trimmed by 4 bases and J by 0 bases, leaving 10 bases between them. The CDR3 reads CASSVGLMNTEAFF. The CDR3 nucleotides are TGCGCCAGCAGCGTGGGACTGATGAACACTGAAGCTTTCTTT. Supplemented by reference TRBV5-1 and TRBJ1-1, the full variable domain reads KAGVTQTPRYLIKTRGQQVTLSCSPISGHRSVSWYQQTPGQGLQFLFEYFSETQRNKGNFPGRFSGRQFSNSRSEMNVSTLELGDSALYLCASSVGLMNTEAFFGQGTRLTVV.

This clonotype appeared a few times. The chain uses TRBV6-2 or TRBV6-3 and TRBJ2-1, with unresolved D. Germline V gene lookup returns CDR1 MNHEY and CDR2 SVGEGT. Trimming pared 8 bases from V and 5 bases from J, leaving 7 bases between. This CDR3 is built from 11 residues. The CDR3 bases are TGTGCCAGCGGGCTAGACAATGAGCAGTTCTTC. Protein product: CASGLDNEQFF.

This clonotype was picked up one time. The chain employs TRBV20-1 and TRBJ1-1; D uncertain. The V end lost 3 bases, the J end lost 5 bases, and 13 bases lay between the germline ends. The CDR3 is 13 residues long. Germline lookup yields CDR1 DFQATT and CDR2 SNEGSKA (reference sequence). This chain's CDR3 is CSARVSYATEAFF. Written as DNA, the CDR3 is TGCAGTGCTAGGGTGTCATATGCTACTGAAGCTTTCTTT.

The V gene is TRBV10-3, the J gene TRBJ2-1, with 12 bases fitting TRBD1. CDR1 is ENHRY, CDR2 SYGVKD, per germline. The CDR3 runs 14 residues. J was trimmed by 7 bases and V by 6 bases; bases with no gene match: 4. In nucleotides, the CDR3 is TGTGCCATCAGCCGGGACAGGGGGCGGAATGAGCAGTTCTTC. It yields the protein CAISRDRGRNEQFF.

The chain carries TRBV5-6 and TRBJ2-3; tentative D call: TRBD2 (6 bases). CDR1 is SGHDT and CDR2 is YYEEEE in the germline V gene. CDR3 length equals 13 residues. Deletions cut 4 bases from V and 4 bases from J, with 10 bases between. CDR3 sequence reads: CASSRSGADTQYF. In DNA form, the CDR3 reads TGTGCCAGCAGCCGATCGGGGGCAGATACGCAGTATTTT.

This chain joins TRBV6-6 and TRBJ2-2; no reliable D call. The germline gives CDR1 MNHNY, CDR2 SVGAGI (reference sequence). V was trimmed by 0 bases and J by 2 bases, leaving 10 bases between them. This CDR3 is built from 16 residues. CDR3 in amino acids: CASSYSSLPNTGELFF. The CDR3 DNA reads TGTGCCAGCAGTTACTCCAGCCTGCCAAACACCGGGGAGCTGTTTTTT.

The V gene is TRBV12-3 or TRBV12-4, the J gene TRBJ2-2, with D possibly being TRBD1 (5 bases). V dropped 2 bases and J dropped 4 bases, with 8 bases sitting between them. The CDR3 spans 14 residues. The DNA for the CDR3 is TGTGCCAGCAGTTTATGGGGCGCCACCGGGGAGCTGTTTTTT. This gives the protein CASSLWGATGELFF.

This clonotype showed up just once. V usage is TRBV5-1 and J usage is TRBJ2-6; no firm D call. The CDR3 is 15 residues long. Trimming removed 0 bases at V and 3 bases at J, with 7 bases between. CDR1 and CDR2 (germline): SGHRS, YFSETQ. The CDR3 spells CASSLGLFGANVLTF. Written as DNA, the CDR3 is TGCGCCAGCAGCTTGGGCCTTTTTGGGGCCAACGTCCTGACTTTC.

The chain uses TRBV5-1 and TRBJ2-3; 13 bases match TRBD2. The V gene's germline CDR1 is SGHRS and CDR2 YFSETQ. The CDR3 totals 16 residues. With 4 bases clipped from V and 0 bases from J, the junction kept 2 bases outside the gene matches. Written as DNA, the CDR3 is TGCGCCAGCAGCGTGGGACTAGCGGGAAGCACAGATACGCAGTATTTT. Its protein is CASSVGLAGSTDTQYF.

The chain carries TRBV7-9 and TRBJ2-3, with D maybe TRBD1 (5 bases). The CDR3 runs to 14 residues. Looked up from germline, CDR1 is SEHNR and CDR2 is FQNEAQ (reference sequence). V lost 8 bases to trimming and J lost 0 bases, with 12 bases between them. In DNA form, the CDR3 reads TGTGCCAGCCACAGGAGTCTTAGCACAGATACGCAGTATTTT. Translated: CASHRSLSTDTQYF.

DNA for the CDR3: TGTGCCAGCAGCTTGGATGGACGTAGCTCCTACGAGCAGTACTTC. This codes for CASSLDGRSSYEQYF. The chain combines TRBV5-4 with TRBJ2-7, with D uncertain. Trimming removed 0 bases at V and 0 bases at J, with 10 bases between. The CDR3 length is 15 residues. Germline V gene data show CDR1 as SGHNT and CDR2 as YYREEE (reference sequence).

CDR3 sequence: CASSPRGTSGVGELFF. The CDR3 DNA is TGTGCCAGCAGTCCCCGGGGGACTAGCGGGGTCGGGGAGCTGTTTTTT. The chain employs TRBV12-3 or TRBV12-4 and TRBJ2-2, with TRBD2 identical over 13 bases. The CDR3 extends over 16 amino acids. V lost 5 bases to trimming and J lost 7 bases; unmatched junction nucleotides: 7.

The V and J genes are TRBV10-2 and TRBJ2-7, with TRBD1 matching 7 bases. The CDR3 is made up of 14 amino acids. Germline trimming cut 5 bases from V and 3 bases from J; bases unmatched to any gene: 7. Germline V gives CDR1 WSHSY, CDR2 SAAADI. The CDR3 loop reads CASSSDRPYYEQYF. The CDR3 DNA sequence: TGCGCCAGCAGTTCGGACAGGCCCTACTACGAGCAGTACTTC.

The chain has TRBV6-5 and TRBJ2-7; D call uncertain. CDR3 length: 12 amino acids. Trimming took 4 bases from V and 6 from J, leaving 10 bases between them. CDR1 is MNHEY, CDR2 SVGAGI, per germline. CDR3 residues: CASSSLVGEQYF. The CDR3 nucleotides are TGTGCCAGCAGTTCCCTCGTCGGCGAGCAGTACTTC.

The gene calls are TRBV29-1 and TRBJ1-1, with TRBD1 as a possible D gene (5 bases). Trimming stripped 3 bases from V and 0 bases from J, with 14 bases between. The CDR3 has 15 amino acids. Germline-derived CDR1 and CDR2 are SQVTM and ANQGSEA. The CDR3 loop reads CSVEEGLVMNTEAFF. Here the CDR3 DNA reads TGCAGCGTTGAGGAGGGGTTGGTAATGAACACTGAAGCTTTCTTT.

The rearrangement joins TRBV3-1 to TRBJ1-6; no clear D. V gave up 4 bases and J gave up 7 bases, with 11 bases separating them. Germline lookup yields CDR1 LGHDT and CDR2 YNNKEL (reference sequence). The CDR3 length is 14 residues. CDR3 protein: CASSPRTVNSPLHF. In DNA form, the CDR3 reads TGTGCCAGCAGCCCTAGGACGGTGAATTCACCCCTCCACTTT.

This chain connects TRBV5-4 to TRBJ1-2; 7 bases agree with TRBD1. The CDR3 contains 13 residues. J gave up 2 bases and V 3 bases, and 1 base lay outside the gene matches. Germline V CDR1 and CDR2: SGHNT, YYREEE (reference sequence). The CDR3 sequence is CASSSTGNYGYTF. Here the CDR3 DNA reads TGTGCCAGCAGCTCGACAGGGAACTATGGCTACACCTTC. Complete variable domain (other parts from reference TRBV5-4 and TRBJ1-2): ETGVTQSPTHLIKTRGQQVTLRCSSQSGHNTVSWYQQALGQGPQFIFQYYREEENGRGNFPPRFSGLQFPNYSSELNVNALELDDSALYLCASSSTGNYGYTFGSGTRLTVV.

This clonotype turned up a few times. This chain uses TRBV20-1 with TRBJ1-1; maybe TRBD1 (6 bases). CDR1 and CDR2 (germline): DFQATT, SNEGSKA (reference sequence). Trimming left V 8 bases short and J 0 bases short, with 13 bases between. This CDR3 comprises 13 residues. The CDR3 nucleotides are TGCAGTCCAAAGACAGGCGTGAACACTGAAGCTTTCTTT. It encodes CSPKTGVNTEAFF.

This chain links TRBV20-1 with TRBJ2-5; D is uncertain. Looked up from germline, CDR1 is DFQATT and CDR2 is SNEGSKA (reference sequence). The ends were cut back, 5 bases at V and 0 bases at J, with 19 bases in the middle. The CDR3 totals 16 residues. The CDR3 DNA sequence: TGCAGTGCTCCGGACCCTGACCGTTGGTACCAAGAGACCCAGTACTTC. Translating gives CSAPDPDRWYQETQYF.